The 23 T cell receptor beta chains given below trace back to one sample, sequenced in a study of T cell responses to AZD1222 COVID-19 vaccine. Using immunoSEQ multiplex PCR, the repertoire was profiled, and TCRdb retains in-frame clones only, with some absent. Of more than 85,000 clones listed, roughly 90% are singletons. The sample consisted of peripheral blood, taken on day 0 of AZD1222 vaccination. Receptor source: an adult in good health.

The genes are TRBV28 and TRBJ1-2, with unresolved D. Trimming left V 4 bases short and J 0 bases short, with 12 bases between. In germline, CDR1 is MDHEN, CDR2 SYDVKM. This CDR3 is built from 15 residues. The CDR3 coding sequence is TGTGCCAGCAGTTCCCCCCCCTCCGCTAACTATGGCTACACCTTC. The encoded protein is CASSSPPSANYGYTF.

This clone was recorded once. The chain carries TRBV6-2 or TRBV6-3 and TRBJ1-5, with D possibly being TRBD1 (6 bases). Germline V gene data show CDR1 as MNHEY and CDR2 as SVGEGT. This CDR3 spans 16 amino acids. V lost 2 bases and J 3 bases, leaving 14 bases between the germline ends. CDR3: CASSYESGGINQPQHF. The CDR3 DNA sequence: TGTGCCAGCAGTTACGAGTCTGGGGGCATCAATCAGCCCCAGCATTTT.

The chain uses TRBV30 and TRBJ2-6; D assignment may be TRBD1 or TRBD2 (5 bases each). There are 19 residues in the CDR3. Per germline, CDR1 GTSNPN and CDR2 SVGIG (reference sequence). Trimming pared 1 base from V and 0 bases from J, leaving 19 bases between. The CDR3 reads CAWSGTENRRRSGANVLTF. The CDR3 DNA reads as TGTGCCTGGAGTGGGACTGAGAACAGGCGCCGCTCTGGGGCCAACGTCCTGACTTTC.

The V call is TRBV6-1, the J call TRBJ1-2; TRBD1 agrees at 8 bases. Germline-derived CDR1 and CDR2 are MNHNS and SASEGT. The CDR3 is made up of 15 amino acids. V was pared by 2 bases and J by 6 bases, with 8 bases of the junction left unmatched. CDR3 amino acids: CASSEQGALRNGYTF. The CDR3 coding sequence is TGTGCCAGCAGTGAACAGGGGGCGCTTAGAAATGGCTACACCTTC.

The chain couples TRBV18 to TRBJ1-1; 7 bases agree with TRBD1. Germline V lookup: CDR1 KGHSH, CDR2 LQKENI. Unmatched junction bases numbered 4, after V lost 3 bases and J lost 3 bases. The CDR3 is 14 residues long. CDR3 protein: CASSPSGGHTEAFF. Here the CDR3 DNA reads TGTGCCAGCTCACCCTCAGGGGGTCACACTGAAGCTTTCTTT.

This chain joins TRBV7-3 and TRBJ2-1; tentatively, D is TRBD2 (7 bases). The germline V and J ends were trimmed by 5 bases and 7 bases, with 18 bases remaining between them. CDR3 length: 15 residues. CDR1 and CDR2 from the germline V gene are SGHTA and FQGTGA. Here the CDR3 DNA reads TGTGCCAGCAGCCCCAACAGGGTGGGGGGGAATGAGCAGTTCTTC. Protein sequence: CASSPNRVGGNEQFF.

This sequence joins TRBV11-2 and TRBJ2-1, with D possibly being TRBD2 (8 bases). Germline CDR1 is SGHAT and CDR2 is FQNNGV. The length of the CDR3 is 14 residues. V shed 4 bases and J shed 8 bases, with 15 bases lying between them. CDR3 coding DNA: TGTGCCAGCAGCTGGACGGGAGGGGGCTATGAGCAGTTCTTC. The encoded protein is CASSWTGGGYEQFF.

This clone was picked up one time. The chain combines TRBV5-5 with TRBJ2-6, with 7 bases lining up with TRBD1. CDR3 size: 15 residues. The junction had 0 bases not matched to a gene; V was cut back by 0 bases and J by 3 bases. Germline V gene lookup returns CDR1 SGHKS and CDR2 YYEKEE (reference sequence). The CDR3 sequence is CASSLAGGGANVLTF. CDR3 in DNA: TGTGCCAGCAGCTTGGCAGGGGGTGGGGCCAACGTCCTGACTTTC. Full variable domain (rest looked up from reference TRBV5-5 and TRBJ2-6): DAGVTQSPTHLIKTRGQQVTLRCSPISGHKSVSWYQQVLGQGPQFIFQYYEKEERGRGNFPDRFSARQFPNYSSELNVNALLLGDSALYLCASSLAGGGANVLTFGAGSRLTVL.

The rearrangement joins TRBV11-2 to TRBJ1-1, with a possible D match to TRBD1 (5 bases). With 0 bases removed from V and 5 bases from J, the gap between germline ends came to 10 bases. CDR3 length: 14 amino acids. Germline CDR1 SGHAT, CDR2 FQNNGV. The CDR3 nucleotides are TGTGCCAGCAGCTTAGAAAAATGGGGGACTGAAGCTTTCTTT. Translated: CASSLEKWGTEAFF.

V and J are TRBV28 and TRBJ1-1, with TRBD1 as a possible D gene (6 bases). V lost 6 bases to trimming and J lost 4 bases, with 15 bases between them. Germline assignment: CDR1 MDHEN and CDR2 SYDVKM. This CDR3 contains 14 residues. This chain's CDR3 is CASSPGGPGTEAFF. CDR3 nucleotide sequence: TGTGCCAGCAGCCCCGGGGGGCCGGGCACTGAAGCTTTCTTT.

This chain links TRBV11-2 with TRBJ2-3; 7 bases fit TRBD2. CDR3 size: 16 residues. Germline V gives CDR1 SGHAT, CDR2 FQNNGV. With V trimmed by 4 bases and J by 1 base, 8 bases remained unmatched. In DNA, the CDR3 is TGTGCCAGCAGCTCTCCAAAGCGGGACCGCACAGATACGCAGTATTTT. It encodes CASSSPKRDRTDTQYF.

Concerning this clone itself: Other DNA sequences in this sample translate to the same CDR3. The V and J genes are TRBV28 and TRBJ2-3; 10 bases match TRBD1. Germline-derived CDR1 and CDR2 are MDHEN and SYDVKM. Losses at the gene ends were 6 bases for V and 1 base for J; bases not matched to a gene: 4. The CDR3 has 15 residues. The chain's CDR3 is CASSPTGGGTDTQYF. The CDR3, as DNA: TGTGCCAGCAGCCCGACAGGGGGCGGCACAGATACGCAGTATTTT.

Worth noting for this clone: Additional DNA sequences in this sample encode the identical CDR3. The chain recombines TRBV5-1 with TRBJ1-1; no clear D. This CDR3 is built from 13 residues. Trimming removed 4 bases at V and 1 base at J, with 8 bases between. Per the germline V gene, CDR1 is SGHRS and CDR2 is YFSETQ. The CDR3 DNA follows: TGCGCCAGCAGCGGAGGGCGGAACACTGAAGCTTTCTTT. This sequence encodes CASSGGRNTEAFF.

The rearrangement links TRBV6-1 to TRBJ1-1; 8 bases line up with TRBD1. With V trimmed by 2 bases and J by 1 base, 6 bases remained unmatched. Germline CDR1 is MNHNS and CDR2 is SASEGT. This CDR3 has 16 residues. This CDR3 is CASSEPGQAQNTEAFF. The CDR3 DNA reads TGTGCCAGCAGTGAACCGGGACAGGCCCAGAACACTGAAGCTTTCTTT.

This chain links TRBV28 with TRBJ1-1; D perhaps matches TRBD1 (5 bases). The CDR3 runs to 12 residues. The ends were cut back, 7 bases at V and 4 bases at J, with 10 bases in the middle. From germline, CDR1 is MDHEN and CDR2 SYDVKM. The CDR3 coding sequence is TGTGCCAGCAACGAGGGGCGCACTGAAGCTTTCTTT. Its translation is CASNEGRTEAFF.

The sample holds one count of this clone. The J gene is TRBJ1-6, the V gene TRBV19, with 9 bases matching TRBD1. From germline, CDR1 is LNHDA and CDR2 SQIVND (reference sequence). Losses at the gene ends were 4 bases for V and 1 base for J; bases not matched to a gene: 5. The CDR3 has 17 amino acids. The CDR3 here is CASSTGQGMSYNSPLHF. The DNA for the CDR3 is TGTGCCAGTAGTACCGGACAGGGGATGTCCTATAATTCACCCCTCCACTTT.

The chain employs TRBV29-1 and TRBJ2-1, with D possibly called TRBD1 or TRBD2 (5 bases each). This CDR3 spans 13 amino acids. Germline V lookup: CDR1 SQVTM, CDR2 ANQGSEA. The ends were cut back, 7 bases at V and 2 bases at J, with 12 bases in the middle. The CDR3 DNA reads TGCAGCGGGGGGAGCGGAGCCTACAATGAGCAGTTCTTC. Amino acids: CSGGSGAYNEQFF.

J is TRBJ2-7 and V is TRBV7-2; D is possibly TRBD1 (7 bases). The germline V gene encodes CDR1 SGHTA and CDR2 FQGNSA. V was trimmed by 3 bases and J by 6 bases, leaving 15 bases between them. The CDR3 has 14 residues. This CDR3 reads CASSFMQGGFEQYF. CDR3 bases: TGTGCCAGCAGCTTTATGCAGGGGGGATTCGAGCAGTACTTC.

The chain joins TRBV18 to TRBJ2-2, with 7 positions matching TRBD2. The CDR3 sequence is 15 residues long. Looked up from germline, CDR1 is KGHSH and CDR2 is LQKENI. J gave up 7 bases and V 3 bases, and 8 bases lay outside the gene matches. CDR3 loop: CASSPRSGTIGELFF. CDR3 in DNA: TGTGCCAGCTCACCCCGAAGCGGGACGATCGGGGAGCTGTTTTTT.

This rearrangement joins TRBV7-2 to TRBJ2-7; 14 bases map to TRBD2. This CDR3 comprises 16 residues. Trimming removed 4 bases from V and 2 bases from J; junction bases left unmatched: 4. Germline CDR1 reads SGHTA; CDR2 reads FQGNSA. CDR3 sequence: CASSWTSGGTPYEQYF. The CDR3 bases are TGTGCCAGCAGCTGGACTAGCGGGGGGACGCCCTACGAGCAGTACTTC.

This clone was detected a few times. The gene calls are TRBV10-3 and TRBJ1-5, with TRBD1 as a possible D gene (6 bases). This CDR3 is built from 14 residues. CDR1 and CDR2 from the germline V gene are ENHRY and SYGVKD. Trimming left V 3 bases short and J 6 bases short, with 12 bases between. CDR3 DNA: TGTGCCATCAGTGAAGGGGGGGCGAGTCAGCCCCAGCATTTT. Translating it yields CAISEGGASQPQHF.

This chain uses TRBV6-5 with TRBJ2-5, with D tentatively TRBD2 (5 bases). The CDR3 totals 12 residues. Germline assignment: CDR1 MNHEY and CDR2 SVGAGI. V was trimmed by 6 bases and J by 7 bases, leaving 12 bases between them. Here the CDR3 DNA reads TGTGCCAGCAGGGTGGGAGAAGGGACCCAGTACTTC. It yields the protein CASRVGEGTQYF.

CDR3 nucleotides: TGTGCCACCAGTGAGTGGACACTAGCTAACTATGGCTACACCTTC. This encodes CATSEWTLANYGYTF. The chain couples TRBV15 to TRBJ1-2; a weak D match, TRBD1 (5 bases). The CDR3 extends over 15 amino acids. Germline V lookup: CDR1 LNHNV, CDR2 YYDKDF (reference sequence). Trimming removed 6 bases at V and 0 bases at J, with 14 bases between.